This T cell receptor beta chain was recorded in a study of blood T cell repertoires in COVID-19. About the research overall: PBMCs, B-cell-depleted T cells, or T cells were the source of the cDNA or gDNA that made up the material.

Germline V lookup: CDR1 MGHRA, CDR2 YSYEKL. After removal of 4 bases from V and 8 bases from J, the junction contained 8 bases not matched to a gene. This CDR3 contains 16 residues. In the authors' methods: Amplification of reference gene primers was used by the study to estimate nucleated cell counts. The table came from immunoSEQ multiplex PCR; TCRdb's copy has only in-frame clones and leaves some out. V, J and clone size are taken as reported in that table, and D and trimming were inferred from the DNA itself. The table has roughly 97,000 clones, 82% seen once; the top ten hold around 4.8%. The specimen sequenced was peripheral blood. The sequence was collected from a man aged 55 to 70 with acute or convalescent COVID-19. The J gene is TRBJ2-1, the V gene TRBV4-1; 13 positions agree with TRBD2. CDR3 residues: CASSLEHGLAGDEQFF. The CDR3 region has the DNA TGCGCCAGCAGCCTCGAGCACGGACTAGCGGGGGATGAGCAGTTCTTC.